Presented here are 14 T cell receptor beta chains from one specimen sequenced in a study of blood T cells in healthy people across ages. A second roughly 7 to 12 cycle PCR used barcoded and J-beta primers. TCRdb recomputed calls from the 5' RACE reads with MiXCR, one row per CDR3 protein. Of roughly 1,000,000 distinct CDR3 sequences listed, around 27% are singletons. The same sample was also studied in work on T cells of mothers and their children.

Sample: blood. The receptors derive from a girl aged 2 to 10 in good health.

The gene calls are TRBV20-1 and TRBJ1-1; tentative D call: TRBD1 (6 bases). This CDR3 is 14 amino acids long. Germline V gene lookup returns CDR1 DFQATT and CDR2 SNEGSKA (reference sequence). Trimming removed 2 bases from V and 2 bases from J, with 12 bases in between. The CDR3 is CSARLLDRNTEAFF. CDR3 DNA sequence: TGCAGTGCTAGACTATTGGACAGAAACACTGAAGCTTTCTTT.

CDR3 DNA: TGTGCCAGCAGCTTAGCCCGGACAGGGACAGATACGCAGCATTTT. Translating gives CASSLARTGTDTQHF. The V gene is TRBV7-2, the J gene TRBJ2-3, with 8 bases identical to TRBD1. With the DNA end fitting TRBJ1-5 better, the J assignment may be wrong. The CDR3 spans 15 residues. From germline, CDR1 is SGHTA and CDR2 FQGNSA.

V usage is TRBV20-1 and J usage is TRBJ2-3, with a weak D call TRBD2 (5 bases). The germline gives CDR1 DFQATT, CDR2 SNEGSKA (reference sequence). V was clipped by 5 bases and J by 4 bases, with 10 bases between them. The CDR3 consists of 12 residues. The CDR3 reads CSAWENSDTQYF. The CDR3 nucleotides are TGCAGTGCTTGGGAGAATTCAGATACGCAGTATTTT.

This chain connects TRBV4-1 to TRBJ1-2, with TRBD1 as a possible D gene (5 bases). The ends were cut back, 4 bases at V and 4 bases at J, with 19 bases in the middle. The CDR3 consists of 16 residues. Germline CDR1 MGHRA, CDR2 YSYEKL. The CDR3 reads CASSPIISQGAYGYTF. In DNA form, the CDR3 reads TGCGCCAGCAGCCCCATCATATCTCAGGGCGCCTATGGCTACACCTTC.

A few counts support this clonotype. CDR3 region: CSARGFDRGPHEQYF. The CDR3 DNA is TGCAGTGCTAGAGGGTTCGACAGGGGGCCCCACGAGCAGTACTTC. The genes are TRBV20-1 and TRBJ2-7; 10 bases agree with TRBD1. Germline V gene lookup returns CDR1 DFQATT and CDR2 SNEGSKA (reference sequence). V lost 1 base, J lost 5 bases, and 8 bases stayed unmatched. This CDR3 spans 15 amino acids.

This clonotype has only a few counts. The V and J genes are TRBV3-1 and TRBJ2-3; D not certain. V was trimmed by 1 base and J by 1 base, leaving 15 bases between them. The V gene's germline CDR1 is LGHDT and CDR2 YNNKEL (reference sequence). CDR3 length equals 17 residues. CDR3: CASSQGYDRTGTDTQYF. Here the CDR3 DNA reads TGTGCCAGCAGCCAAGGGTATGACCGGACGGGCACAGATACGCAGTATTTT.

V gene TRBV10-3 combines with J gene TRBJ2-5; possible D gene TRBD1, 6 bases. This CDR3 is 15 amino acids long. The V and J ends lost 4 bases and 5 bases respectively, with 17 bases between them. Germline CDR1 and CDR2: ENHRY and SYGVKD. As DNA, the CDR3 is TGTGCCATCAGTGTGGGGACACGCCAACGGGAGACCCAGTACTTC. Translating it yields CAISVGTRQRETQYF.

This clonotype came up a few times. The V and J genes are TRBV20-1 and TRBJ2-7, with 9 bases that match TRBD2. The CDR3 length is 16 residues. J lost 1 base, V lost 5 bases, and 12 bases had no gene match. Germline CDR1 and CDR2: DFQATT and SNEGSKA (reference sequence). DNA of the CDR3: TGCAGTGCTTTGTTAGCGACTAGCGGACCGTCCTACGAGCAGTACTTC. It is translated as CSALLATSGPSYEQYF.

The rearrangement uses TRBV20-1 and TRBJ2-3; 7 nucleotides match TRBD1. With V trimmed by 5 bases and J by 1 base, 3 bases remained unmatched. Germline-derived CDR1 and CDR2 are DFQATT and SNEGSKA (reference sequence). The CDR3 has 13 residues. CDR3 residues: CSARQGGTDTQYF. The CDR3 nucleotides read TGCAGTGCTCGACAGGGAGGCACAGATACGCAGTATTTT.

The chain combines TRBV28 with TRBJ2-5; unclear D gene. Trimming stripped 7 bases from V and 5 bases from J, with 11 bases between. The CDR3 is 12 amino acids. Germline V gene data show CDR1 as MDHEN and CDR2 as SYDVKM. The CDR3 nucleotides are TGTGCCAGCATGGTGGGCATGGAGACCCAGTACTTC. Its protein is CASMVGMETQYF.

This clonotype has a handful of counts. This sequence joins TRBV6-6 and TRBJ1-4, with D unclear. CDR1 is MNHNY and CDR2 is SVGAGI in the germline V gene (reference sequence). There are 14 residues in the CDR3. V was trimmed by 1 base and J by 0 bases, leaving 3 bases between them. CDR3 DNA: TGTGCCAGCAGTTACTTTGCAACTAATGAAAAACTGTTTTTT. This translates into CASSYFATNEKLFF.

The CDR3 here is CASSLESAAGAFGELFF. The DNA of the CDR3 is TGTGCCAGCAGCTTAGAGTCCGCGGCCGGGGCTTTCGGGGAGCTGTTTTTT. The chain combines TRBV7-2 with TRBJ2-2; D is possibly TRBD1 or TRBD2 (5 bases each). The CDR3 loop spans 17 amino acids. CDR1 SGHTA and CDR2 FQGNSA come from the germline V gene. Trimming left V 1 base short and J 7 bases short, with 19 bases between. Full variable domain (outside the CDR3, taken from reference TRBV7-2 and TRBJ2-2): GAGVSQSPSNKVTEKGKDVELRCDPISGHTALYWYRQSLGQGLEFLIYFQGNSAPDKSGLPSDRFSAERTGGSVSTLTIQRTQQEDSAVYLCASSLESAAGAFGELFFGEGSRLTVL.

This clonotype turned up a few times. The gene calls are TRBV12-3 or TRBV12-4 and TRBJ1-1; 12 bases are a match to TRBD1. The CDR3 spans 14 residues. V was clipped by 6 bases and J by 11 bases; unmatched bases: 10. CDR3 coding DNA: TGTGCCAGCAGACGTCCCGGGACAGGGGGCAGGGCTTTCTTT. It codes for CASRRPGTGGRAFF.

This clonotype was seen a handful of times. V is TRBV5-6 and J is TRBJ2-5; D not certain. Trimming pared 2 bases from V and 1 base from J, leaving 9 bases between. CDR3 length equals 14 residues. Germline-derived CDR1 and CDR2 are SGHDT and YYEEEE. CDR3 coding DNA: TGTGCCAGCAGCTTCCCAAAACTCCAAGAGACCCAGTACTTC. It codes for CASSFPKLQETQYF.